The following is a T cell receptor (beta chain) sequence with its context. Its antigen specificity is not known. Per-base quality was not reported, and no clone a single base away is much larger than it. The immunoSEQ Assay, a bias-controlled multiplex PCR, was used to amplify TCRbeta CDR3 regions from genomic DNA. From the authors' description of their analysis: Nucleated cell counts per sample were estimated from amplification of reference gene primers within the assay. Sequence reads were collapsed and filtered to measure the absolute abundance of every unique TCRbeta CDR3 rearrangement. For each sample, productive Simpson clonality was calculated as the square root of Simpson's diversity index across productive rearrangements. This is the immuneACCESS table as TCRdb keeps it, with only in-frame sequences that have V and J called. A part of the clones is gone; compared with another copy, unresolved V genes explain less than half, and the rest is unexplained. From that table come the V and J calls and clone size; the DNA was used to work out D and trimming. The sample table lists roughly 250,000 clones, about 88% of them with a count of one. The ten biggest clones cover under 2% of the sample.

The data were taken from a study of blood T cell repertoires in COVID-19 (dated by TCRdb to between 2020 and 2021). About the investigation overall: Collaborator samples came from the United States, Italy and Spain and covered acute and convalescent phases of COVID-19. The prospective study material was composed of cDNA or gDNA derived from T cells, B-cell-depleted T cells, or PBMCs. The dataset comprised deeply sampled blood TCRbeta repertoires from subjects exposed to, actively infected with, or recovered from COVID-19. The repertoires were released in a freely available public database meant as a resource for research on the immune response to SARS-CoV-2. Samples were obtained from the ongoing ImmuneRACE study (first 160 participants) and from over 1,000 subjects provided by 6 global collaborators. Nearly every sample came with metadata listing a de-identified subject ID, COVID-19 status, age in years and sex. Where available, HLA class I and class II types were obtained from metadata supplied by the sample provider rather than from assay-based typing.

Germline trimming amounts to 2 bases on V and 6 bases on J, with 9 as the count of junction bases outside the gene matches. The germline V gene specifies MGHDK as CDR1 and SYGVNS as CDR2. The CDR3 goes from the cysteine to the phenylalanine over 16 residues. This entry keeps only the CDR3 DNA: 48 bases, framed from base 1. Participants in the prospective study were enrolled through a virtual design, were aged about 18 to 89 years, and lived in roughly 26 United States geographic areas. To assign participants to cohorts, the prospective study relied on clinical history that participants themselves reported in a screening survey and a study questionnaire. Recovered participants in ImmuneRACE Cohort 3 were defined by two consecutive negative NP/OP PCR tests, clearance by a healthcare professional, or resolution of symptoms. Mobile phlebotomists in the prospective study collected whole blood, serum and a nasopharyngeal or oropharyngeal swab from every participant. Participants in the prospective study had the option to provide additional blood draws and questionnaires over a roughly 2-month period. Before DNA extraction, blood samples from the prospective study were shipped at room temperature or frozen.

Broad study findings and their caveats: How much clinical and demographic metadata was included differed by source and by participant, and the metadata was provided uncurated.

The sequence was collected from a woman aged 45-60 years who had recovered from COVID-19. The rearrangement combines TRBV25-1 with TRBJ2-7, and TRBD2 matches 11 of the central bases. The material sequenced was PBMCs or T cells enriched from blood (not recorded which). Here is the DNA: TGTGCCAGCAGTGAAAATTTAGCGGGAGGGCCTCCCGAGCAGTACTTC. Protein translation: CASSENLAGGPPEQYF.